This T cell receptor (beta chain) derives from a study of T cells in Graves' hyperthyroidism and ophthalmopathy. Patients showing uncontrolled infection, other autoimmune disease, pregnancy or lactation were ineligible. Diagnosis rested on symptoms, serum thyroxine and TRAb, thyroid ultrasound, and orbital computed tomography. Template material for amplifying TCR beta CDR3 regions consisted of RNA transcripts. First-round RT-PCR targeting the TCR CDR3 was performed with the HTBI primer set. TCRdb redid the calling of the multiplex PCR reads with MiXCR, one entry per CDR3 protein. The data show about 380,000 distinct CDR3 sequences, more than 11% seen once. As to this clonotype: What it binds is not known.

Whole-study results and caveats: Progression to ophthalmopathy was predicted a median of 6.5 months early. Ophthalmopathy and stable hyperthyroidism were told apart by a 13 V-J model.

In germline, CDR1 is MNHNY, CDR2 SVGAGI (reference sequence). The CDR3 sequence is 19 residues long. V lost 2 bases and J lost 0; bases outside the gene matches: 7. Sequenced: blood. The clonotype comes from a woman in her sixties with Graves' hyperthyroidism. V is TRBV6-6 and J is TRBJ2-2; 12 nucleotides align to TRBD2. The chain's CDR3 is CASSYRGLAGPTNTGELFF. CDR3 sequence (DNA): TGTGCCAGCAGTTACCGCGGACTAGCGGGGCCGACGAACACCGGGGAGCTGTTTTTT.